This TCR beta chain was captured in a study of T cell changes during pregnancy in multiple sclerosis. Trimming took off 5 bases at V and 1 base at J, with 16 bases between the two ends. The CDR3 consists of 16 residues. Germline V gene lookup returns CDR1 SGDLS and CDR2 YYNGEE. Profiling relied on immunoSEQ multiplex PCR, and the TCRdb table lists in-frame clones only, not all of them. The table lists tens of thousands of clones, less than 95% of them singletons. The sample consisted of CD8+ T cells from peripheral blood mononuclear cells, taken in the first trimester of pregnancy. The V call is TRBV9, the J call TRBJ1-3, with D unresolved. The clonotype was recovered from a female donor with multiple sclerosis, enrolled in a pregnancy study. CDR3 nucleotide sequence: TGTGCCAGCAGGCGAGGCAGACCCGTATCTGGAAACACCATATATTTT. Encoded protein: CASRRGRPVSGNTIYF.